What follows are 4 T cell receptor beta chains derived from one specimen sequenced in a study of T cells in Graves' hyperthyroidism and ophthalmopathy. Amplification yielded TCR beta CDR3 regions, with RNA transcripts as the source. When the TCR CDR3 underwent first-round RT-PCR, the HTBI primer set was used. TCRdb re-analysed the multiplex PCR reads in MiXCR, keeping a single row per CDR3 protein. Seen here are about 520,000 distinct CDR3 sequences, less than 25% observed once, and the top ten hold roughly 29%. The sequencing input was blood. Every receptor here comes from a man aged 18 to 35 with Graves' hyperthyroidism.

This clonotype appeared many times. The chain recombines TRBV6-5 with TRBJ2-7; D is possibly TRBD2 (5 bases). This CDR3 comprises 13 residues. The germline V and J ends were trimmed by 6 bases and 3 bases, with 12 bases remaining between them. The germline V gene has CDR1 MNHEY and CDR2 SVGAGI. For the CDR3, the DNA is TGTGCCAGCAGGAGGGTAGGAAACTACGAGCAGTACTTC. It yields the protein CASRRVGNYEQYF.

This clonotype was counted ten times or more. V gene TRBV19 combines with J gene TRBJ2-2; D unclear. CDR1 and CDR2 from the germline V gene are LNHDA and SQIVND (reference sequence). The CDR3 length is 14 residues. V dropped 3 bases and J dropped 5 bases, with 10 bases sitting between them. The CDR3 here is CASSITSTTGELFF. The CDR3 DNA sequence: TGTGCCAGTAGTATCACCAGTACTACCGGGGAGCTGTTTTTT.

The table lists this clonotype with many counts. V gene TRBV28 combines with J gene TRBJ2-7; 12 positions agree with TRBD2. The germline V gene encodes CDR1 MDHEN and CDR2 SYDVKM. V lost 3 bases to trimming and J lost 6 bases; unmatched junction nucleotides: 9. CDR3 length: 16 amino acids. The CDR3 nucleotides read TGTGCCAGCAGTTTGTACCTAGCGGGGGGGCGTCTCGAGCAGTACTTC. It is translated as CASSLYLAGGRLEQYF.

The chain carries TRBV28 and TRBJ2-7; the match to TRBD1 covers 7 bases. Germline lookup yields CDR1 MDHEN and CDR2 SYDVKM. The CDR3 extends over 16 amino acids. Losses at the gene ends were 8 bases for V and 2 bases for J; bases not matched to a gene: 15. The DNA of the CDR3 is TGTGCCAGCGGGTTTCTTAGGGGGACAGCCACCTACGAGCAGTACTTC. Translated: CASGFLRGTATYEQYF.